Sequencing of this T cell receptor (beta chain) was carried out in a study of shared clonotypes between healthy human individuals. The assay was immunoSEQ multiplex PCR, and TCRdb's table has in-frame clones only and misses some. The sample consists of about 2.2 million clones, just over 90% of them appearing once. Germline trimming cut 6 bases from V and 5 bases from J; bases unmatched to any gene: 9. Germline loops: CDR1 MNHEY, CDR2 SMNVEV (reference sequence). The CDR3 consists of 14 residues. Terminally differentiated effector memory CD45RA+ cells were left out of the naive CD8 fraction, which was CD45RO-negative and positively selected for CCR7. Overall study findings and caveats: In several donors, about 5% of naive CD4 clonotypes appeared in common. Generally, naive subsets (rather than memory subsets) showed larger estimated richness.

A remark on this clone: The target antigen is unknown.

The sequence was obtained from a young man in good health. Some clones in this sample may be carry-over from other donors' samples. The rearrangement uses TRBV27 and TRBJ2-7; 8 positions match TRBD1. The material sequenced was naive CD8+ T cells from PBMCs. The CDR3 DNA sequence: TGTGCCAGCAGGCCGACAGGGGTCGTCCACGAGCAGTACTTC. It specifies CASRPTGVVHEQYF.